The 18 T cell receptor beta chains in this list originate from one sample, sequenced in a study of tumor-infiltrating lymphocytes in primary liver carcinoma. The input was approximately 500 ng total RNA; TCR beta cDNA was made from it with a constant-region primer. A slightly modified ARM-PCR protocol with three nested multiplex PCR rounds produced these TCR beta libraries. TRBV1-TRBV30 forward and Cbeta reverse primers drove the first two roughly 10-cycle rounds. TCRdb re-analysed the multiplex PCR reads in MiXCR, keeping a single row per CDR3 protein. The sample lists about 120,000 distinct CDR3 sequences, less than 75% occurring once. Co-extraction of both nucleic acids (RNA and DNA) used roughly 19-33 mg of unsorted bulk tissue. Sequencing was performed on tumor-adjacent normal liver tissue. These receptors were obtained from an older woman with primary liver carcinoma and hepatitis B virus infection.

This clonotype was picked up many times. The chain couples TRBV5-6 to TRBJ1-5; 8 bases align to TRBD1. Unmatched junction bases numbered 3, after V lost 2 bases and J lost 2 bases. CDR1 is SGHDT and CDR2 is YYEEEE in the germline V gene. The CDR3 covers 15 residues. The chain's CDR3 is CASSFQGAGNQPQHF. The CDR3 DNA reads as TGTGCCAGCAGCTTTCAGGGGGCCGGCAATCAGCCCCAGCATTTT.

This clonotype is labeled as medium-sized. The chain employs TRBV11-2 and TRBJ2-1; 9 nucleotides align to TRBD1. The trim removed 1 base at V and 6 bases at J, leaving 10 bases unmatched. In germline, CDR1 is SGHAT, CDR2 FQNNGV. The CDR3 consists of 17 residues. The CDR3 DNA is TGTGCCAGCAGCTTAGGGCCCTGGACAGGGGCTAGCAATGAGCAGTTCTTC. Translating it yields CASSLGPWTGASNEQFF.

This clonotype was recorded at least ten times. This chain links TRBV29-1 with TRBJ2-3; no reliable D call. V lost 1 base, J lost 3 bases, and 17 bases lay in between. This CDR3 is built from 16 residues. CDR1 SQVTM and CDR2 ANQGSEA come from the germline V gene. Here the CDR3 reads CSVEAPPPKRTDTQYF. The DNA of the CDR3 is TGCAGCGTTGAAGCCCCTCCCCCTAAACGGACAGATACGCAGTATTTT.

With respect to this clonotype: At one end the junction does not follow the germline gene, possibly because of a read error. This chain links TRBV29-1 with TRBJ2-3, with 9 bases that match TRBD2. Germline CDR1 is SQVTM and CDR2 is ANQGSEA. The length of the CDR3 is 17 residues. CDR3 bases: TGCAGCGTTGAGGGTTGGCTAGCGGGAAGCAACACAGATACGCGGTATTTT. Its protein product is CSVEGWLAGSNTDTRYF.

In regard to this clonotype: Compared with germline, one end of the junction differs, possibly owing to a read error. The chain joins TRBV29-1 to TRBJ2-2; D is unresolved. This CDR3 has 11 residues. CDR1 and CDR2 (germline): SQVTM, ANQGSEA. CDR3 sequence: CSVGDTGELFF. CDR3 coding DNA: TGCAGCGTCGGAGACACGGGGGAGCTGTTTTTT.

As regards this clonotype: The final CDR3 position lacks the conserved phenylalanine or tryptophan, pointing to a likely read error. V is TRBV29-1 and J is TRBJ2-1; 7 bases are shared with TRBD2. The ends lost 4 bases at V and 4 bases at J; junction bases unmatched: 13. The CDR3 runs to 16 residues. Germline-derived CDR1 and CDR2 are SQVTM and ANQGSEA. The CDR3 DNA follows: TGCAGCGTTGCAAACCCTACTAGCGAACTATACAATGAGCAGTTCTTA. As protein: CSVANPTSELYNEQFL.

To note about this clonotype: The junction differs from germline at one of its ends, possibly a read error. The chain employs TRBV6-5 and TRBJ2-1, with 9 positions matching TRBD2. Germline V gene data show CDR1 as MNHEY and CDR2 as SVGAGI. CDR3 length equals 15 residues. CDR3 bases: TGTGCCAGCAGTATAGCGGGGGTTTCCTACAATGAGCAGATCTTC. Its protein is CASSIAGVSYNEQIF.

The table lists this clonotype with many counts. The V and J genes are TRBV6-1 and TRBJ1-5; 8 positions match TRBD1. The ends lost 4 bases at V and 2 bases at J; junction bases unmatched: 10. The CDR3 totals 17 residues. CDR1 is MNHNS and CDR2 is SASEGT in the germline V gene. CDR3 region: CASSGPDRVGGNQPQHF. The CDR3 nucleotides read TGTGCCAGCAGTGGCCCGGACAGGGTTGGGGGCAATCAGCCCCAGCATTTT.

Note on this clonotype: A read error may produce the germline difference seen at one junction end. The V gene is TRBV2, the J gene TRBJ2-4; a weak D match, TRBD2 (6 bases). This CDR3 spans 16 amino acids. Germline-derived CDR1 and CDR2 are SNHLY and FYNNEI. The CDR3 DNA follows: TGTGCCAGCATGGGCGGAGGGTTTAGGGTCAAAAACATTCAATACTTC. Translating it yields CASMGGGFRVKNIQYF.

This clonotype has a count of ten or more. The gene calls are TRBV6-1 and TRBJ2-7; 9 bases match TRBD1. After removal of 2 bases from V and 4 bases from J, the junction contained 9 bases not matched to a gene. CDR1 and CDR2 (germline): MNHNS, SASEGT. This CDR3 spans 16 amino acids. CDR3 bases: TGTGCCAGCAGTGAACCGGGACAGGGAAGAGCTTACGAGCAGTACTTC. Its translation is CASSEPGQGRAYEQYF.

A remark on this clonotype: Compared with germline, one end of the junction differs, possibly owing to a read error. The chain combines TRBV29-1 with TRBJ2-3; D is perhaps TRBD1 or TRBD2 (5 bases each). The CDR3 sequence is 18 residues long. Germline assignment: CDR1 SQVTM and CDR2 ANQGSEA. The CDR3 region has the DNA TGCAGCGTTGAGACGTTGGGCAGGGTGGGGGTTAGCACTGATACGCAGTATTTT. It translates to CSVETLGRVGVSTDTQYF.

This clonotype came up many times. V gene TRBV5-6 combines with J gene TRBJ1-4; weak D call: TRBD1 (6 bases). CDR3 length equals 19 residues. CDR1 is SGHDT and CDR2 is YYEEEE in the germline V gene. V was cut by 4 bases and J by 0 bases, with 22 bases left in between. The CDR3 here is CASSRGGGTSLATNEKLFF. The CDR3 DNA sequence: TGTGCCAGCAGCCGCGGGGGGGGCACCTCACTCGCAACTAATGAAAAACTGTTTTTT.

Remarks on this clonotype: At one boundary the junction diverges from the germline segment, which might be a read error. The V gene is TRBV10-2, the J gene TRBJ2-4; maybe TRBD1 (5 bases). This CDR3 comprises 14 residues. CDR1 and CDR2 from the germline V gene are WSHSY and SAAADI. The DNA for the CDR3 is TGCGCCAGCAGTAAGTCAAGGGGATGTGAGATTCAGTACTTC. As protein: CASSKSRGCEIQYF.

This clonotype was detected ten times or more. The chain carries TRBV2 and TRBJ2-5; no clear D gene. The germline V gene has CDR1 SNHLY and CDR2 FYNNEI. CDR3 length equals 14 residues. Trimming took 6 bases from V and 5 from J, leaving 16 bases between them. DNA for the CDR3: TGTGCCAGCAGGGCCGACCCATCTGGGGAGACCCAGTACTTC. Protein sequence: CASRADPSGETQYF.

Notes on this clonotype: The germline gene is not matched at one end of the junction; a read error may be the cause. J is TRBJ1-5 and V is TRBV11-3; the D is unclear. CDR3 length: 8 residues. Germline V lookup: CDR1 SGHNT, CDR2 YENEEA. The CDR3 is CANSLQHF. The CDR3 nucleotides are TGTGCCAACAGCCTCCAGCATTTC.

On this clonotype itself: Possible read error: a much larger clone is one base away. The chain joins TRBV11-2 to TRBJ1-6; TRBD1 is a possible D gene (6 bases). CDR1 and CDR2 (germline): SGHAT, FQNNGV. The CDR3 has 15 residues. Trimming took off 11 bases at V and 6 bases at J, with 20 bases between the two ends. CDR3 coding DNA: TGTGCCGGCCCCATCACCCAGGGGACTAATTCACCCCTCCACTTT. Translation: CAGPITQGTNSPLHF.

Note on this clonotype: The junction and the germline gene differ at one end; a read error may be behind it. The genes are TRBV29-1 and TRBJ2-3, with D tentatively TRBD1 (6 bases). The germline CDR1 and CDR2 sequences are SQVTM and ANQGSEA. This CDR3 is built from 14 residues. CDR3 loop: CCVEVTGDWDTQYF. In nucleotides, the CDR3 is TGCTGCGTTGAGGTGACAGGAGATTGGGATACGCAGTATTTT.

The chain is built from TRBV5-5 and TRBJ1-5; D may be TRBD1 (5 bases). The length of the CDR3 is 16 residues. V was clipped by 4 bases and J by 4 bases, with 18 bases between them. Looked up from germline, CDR1 is SGHKS and CDR2 is YYEKEE (reference sequence). The CDR3 here is CASSMGPRGSNQPQHF. CDR3 bases: TGTGCCAGCAGCATGGGGCCCCGGGGGTCGAATCAGCCCCAGCATTTT. The variable domain in full, with the rest retrieved from reference TRBV5-5 and TRBJ1-5, is DAGVTQSPTHLIKTRGQQVTLRCSPISGHKSVSWYQQVLGQGPQFIFQYYEKEERGRGNFPDRFSARQFPNYSSELNVNALLLGDSALYLCASSMGPRGSNQPQHFGDGTRLSIL.